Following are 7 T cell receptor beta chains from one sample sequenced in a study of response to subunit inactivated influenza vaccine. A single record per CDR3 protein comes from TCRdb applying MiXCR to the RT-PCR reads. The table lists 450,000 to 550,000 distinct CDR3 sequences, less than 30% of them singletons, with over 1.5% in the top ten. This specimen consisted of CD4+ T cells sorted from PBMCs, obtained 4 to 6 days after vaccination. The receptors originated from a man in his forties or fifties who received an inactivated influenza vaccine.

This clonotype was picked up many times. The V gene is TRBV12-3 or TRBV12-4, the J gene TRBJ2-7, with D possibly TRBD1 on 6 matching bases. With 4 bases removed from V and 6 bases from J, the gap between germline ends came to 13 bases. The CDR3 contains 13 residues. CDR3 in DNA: TGTGCCAGCAGTTCTACAGGGAAAGGCGAGCAGTACTTC. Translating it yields CASSSTGKGEQYF.

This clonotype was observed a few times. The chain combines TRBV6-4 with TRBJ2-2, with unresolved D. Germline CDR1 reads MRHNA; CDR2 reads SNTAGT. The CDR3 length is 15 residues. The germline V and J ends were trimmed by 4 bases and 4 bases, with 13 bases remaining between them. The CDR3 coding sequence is TGTGCCAGCAGTGCTCTTGACGGAAGCACCGGGGAGCTGTTTTTT. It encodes CASSALDGSTGELFF.

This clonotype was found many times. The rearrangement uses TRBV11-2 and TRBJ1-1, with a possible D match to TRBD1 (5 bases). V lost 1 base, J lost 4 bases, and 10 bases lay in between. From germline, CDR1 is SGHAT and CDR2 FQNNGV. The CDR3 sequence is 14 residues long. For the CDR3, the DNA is TGTGCCAGCAGCTTAGCAGGCGGGGGCACTGAAGCTTTCTTT. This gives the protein CASSLAGGGTEAFF.

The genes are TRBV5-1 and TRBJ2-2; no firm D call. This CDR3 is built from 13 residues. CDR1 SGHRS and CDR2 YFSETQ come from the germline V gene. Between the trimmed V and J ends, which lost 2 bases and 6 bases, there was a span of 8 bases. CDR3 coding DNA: TGCGCCAGCAGCTTAAGACAACCCGGGGAGCTGTTTTTT. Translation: CASSLRQPGELFF.

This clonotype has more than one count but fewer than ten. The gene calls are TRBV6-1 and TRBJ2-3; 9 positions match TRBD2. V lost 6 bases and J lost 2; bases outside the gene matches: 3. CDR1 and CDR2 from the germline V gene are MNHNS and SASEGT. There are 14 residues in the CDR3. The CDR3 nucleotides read TGTGCCAGCAGGCTAGCGGGACCCACAGATACGCAGTATTTT. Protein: CASRLAGPTDTQYF.

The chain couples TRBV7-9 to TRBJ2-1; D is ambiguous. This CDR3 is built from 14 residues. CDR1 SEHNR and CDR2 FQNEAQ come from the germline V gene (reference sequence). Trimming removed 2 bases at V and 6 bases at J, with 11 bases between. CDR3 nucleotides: TGTGCCAGCAGCTTAAGTCAGTTGACCAATGAGCAGTTCTTC. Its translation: CASSLSQLTNEQFF.

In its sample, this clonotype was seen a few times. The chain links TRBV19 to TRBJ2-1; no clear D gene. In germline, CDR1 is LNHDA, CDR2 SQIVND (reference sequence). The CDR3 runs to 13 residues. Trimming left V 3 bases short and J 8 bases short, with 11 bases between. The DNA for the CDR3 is TGTGCCAGTAGTATTCTAGGGCCCGATGAGCAGTTCTTC. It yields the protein CASSILGPDEQFF.